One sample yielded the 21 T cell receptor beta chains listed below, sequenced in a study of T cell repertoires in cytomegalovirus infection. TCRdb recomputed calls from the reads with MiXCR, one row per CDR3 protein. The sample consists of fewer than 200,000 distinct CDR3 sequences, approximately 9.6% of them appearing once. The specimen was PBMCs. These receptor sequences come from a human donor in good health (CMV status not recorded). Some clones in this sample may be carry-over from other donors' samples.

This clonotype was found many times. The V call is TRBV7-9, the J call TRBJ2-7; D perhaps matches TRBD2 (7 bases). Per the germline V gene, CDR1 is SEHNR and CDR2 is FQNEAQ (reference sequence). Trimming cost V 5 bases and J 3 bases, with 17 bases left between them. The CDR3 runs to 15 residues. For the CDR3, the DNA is TGTGCCAGCAGCATAGGGAGGGGGAACGTCTACGAGCAGTACTTC. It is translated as CASSIGRGNVYEQYF.

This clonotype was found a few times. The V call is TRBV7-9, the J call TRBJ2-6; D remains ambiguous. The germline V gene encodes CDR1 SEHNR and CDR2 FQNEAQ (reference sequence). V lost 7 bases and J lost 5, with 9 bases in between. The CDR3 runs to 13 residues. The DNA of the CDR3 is TGTGCCAGCACCAGCGCTTGGGCCAACGTCCTGACTTTC. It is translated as CASTSAWANVLTF.

In DNA, the CDR3 is TGTGCCGCCGGTTGGGGGGTCGGACCCTATGAGCAGTTCTTC. Protein: CAAGWGVGPYEQFF. The V and J genes are TRBV2 and TRBJ2-1; a possible D gene is TRBD2 (6 bases). The CDR3 contains 14 residues. The V and J ends lost 11 bases and 8 bases respectively, with 22 bases between them. Germline CDR1 reads SNHLY; CDR2 reads FYNNEI.

The CDR3 DNA is TGTGCCAGCAGCGTAGACCCGATCTCAACCTACGAGCAGTACTTC. Translated, it gives CASSVDPISTYEQYF. V usage is TRBV9 and J usage is TRBJ2-7; D remains ambiguous. The length of the CDR3 is 15 residues. CDR1 and CDR2 (germline): SGDLS, YYNGEE. Trimming left V 0 bases short and J 2 bases short, with 12 bases between.

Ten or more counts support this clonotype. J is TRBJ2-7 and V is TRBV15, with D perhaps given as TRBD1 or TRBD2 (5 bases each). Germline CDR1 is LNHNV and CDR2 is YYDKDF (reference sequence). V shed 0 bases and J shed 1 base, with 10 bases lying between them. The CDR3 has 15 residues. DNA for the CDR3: TGTGCCACCAGCAGAGATTGGGGCGGGTCCTACGAGCAGTACTTC. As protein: CATSRDWGGSYEQYF. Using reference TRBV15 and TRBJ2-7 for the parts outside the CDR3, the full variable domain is DAMVIQNPRYQVTQFGKPVTLSCSQTLNHNVMYWYQQKSSQAPKLLFHYYDKDFNNEADTPDNFQSRRPNTSFCFLDIRSPGLGDTAMYLCATSRDWGGSYEQYFGPGTRLTVT.

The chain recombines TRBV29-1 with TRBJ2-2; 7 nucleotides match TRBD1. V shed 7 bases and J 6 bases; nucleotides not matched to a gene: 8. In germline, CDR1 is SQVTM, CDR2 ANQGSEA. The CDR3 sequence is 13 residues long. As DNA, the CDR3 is TGCAGCGCAAAACAGGGGTCCCCCGGGGAGCTGTTTTTT. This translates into CSAKQGSPGELFF.

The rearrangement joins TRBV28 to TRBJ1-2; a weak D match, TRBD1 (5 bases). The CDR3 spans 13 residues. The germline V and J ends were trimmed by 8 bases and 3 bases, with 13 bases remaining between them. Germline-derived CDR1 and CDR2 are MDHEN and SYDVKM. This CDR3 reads CASRPGTHYGYTF. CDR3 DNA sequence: TGTGCCAGCCGGCCAGGGACCCACTATGGCTACACCTTC.

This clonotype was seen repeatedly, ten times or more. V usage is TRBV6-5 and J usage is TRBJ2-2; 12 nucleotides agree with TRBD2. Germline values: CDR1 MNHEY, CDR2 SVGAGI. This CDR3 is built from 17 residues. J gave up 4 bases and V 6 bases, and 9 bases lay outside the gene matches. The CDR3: CASSRPLAGGFTGELFF. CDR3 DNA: TGTGCCAGCAGCCGGCCCCTAGCGGGGGGGTTCACCGGGGAGCTGTTTTTT.

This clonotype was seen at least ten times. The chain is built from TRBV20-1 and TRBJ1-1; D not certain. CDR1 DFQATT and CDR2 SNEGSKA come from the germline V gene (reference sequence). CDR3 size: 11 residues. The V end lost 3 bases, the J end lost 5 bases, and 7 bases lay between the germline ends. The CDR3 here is CSASGETEAFF. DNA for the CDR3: TGCAGTGCTAGTGGGGAAACTGAAGCTTTCTTT.

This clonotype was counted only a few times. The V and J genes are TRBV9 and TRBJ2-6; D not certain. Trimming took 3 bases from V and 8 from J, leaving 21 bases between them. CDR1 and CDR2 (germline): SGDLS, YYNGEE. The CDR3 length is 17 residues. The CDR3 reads CASSATNSPFESNVLTF. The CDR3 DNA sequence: TGTGCCAGCAGCGCGACGAACAGCCCCTTTGAGTCCAACGTCCTGACTTTC.

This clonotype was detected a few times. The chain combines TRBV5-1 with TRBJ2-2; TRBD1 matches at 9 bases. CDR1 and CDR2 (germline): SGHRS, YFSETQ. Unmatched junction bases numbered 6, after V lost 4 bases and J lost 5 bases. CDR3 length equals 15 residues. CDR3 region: CASSPGDRETGELFF. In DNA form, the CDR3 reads TGCGCCAGCAGCCCAGGGGACAGGGAGACCGGGGAGCTGTTTTTT. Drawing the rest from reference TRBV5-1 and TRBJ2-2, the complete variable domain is KAGVTQTPRYLIKTRGQQVTLSCSPISGHRSVSWYQQTPGQGLQFLFEYFSETQRNKGNFPGRFSGRQFSNSRSEMNVSTLELGDSALYLCASSPGDRETGELFFGEGSRLTVL.

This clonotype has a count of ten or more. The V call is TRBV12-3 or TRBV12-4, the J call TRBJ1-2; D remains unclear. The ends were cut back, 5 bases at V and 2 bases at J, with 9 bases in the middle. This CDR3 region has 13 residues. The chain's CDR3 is CASSARRNYGYTF. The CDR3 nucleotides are TGTGCCAGCAGTGCGCGGAGAAACTATGGCTACACCTTC.

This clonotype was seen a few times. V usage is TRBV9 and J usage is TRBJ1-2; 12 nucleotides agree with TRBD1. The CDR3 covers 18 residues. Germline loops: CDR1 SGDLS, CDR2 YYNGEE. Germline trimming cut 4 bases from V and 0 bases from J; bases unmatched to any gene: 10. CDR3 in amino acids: CASSTRDRGRRANYGYTF. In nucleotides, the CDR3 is TGTGCCAGCAGCACGCGGGACAGGGGGCGTCGAGCTAACTATGGCTACACCTTC.

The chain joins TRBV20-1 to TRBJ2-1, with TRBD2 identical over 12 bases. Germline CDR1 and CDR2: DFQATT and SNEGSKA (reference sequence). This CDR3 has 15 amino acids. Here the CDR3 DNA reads TGCAGCGCTGCCCGACTAGCGGGAGCTGCCGATGAGCAGTTCTTC. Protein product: CSAARLAGAADEQFF.

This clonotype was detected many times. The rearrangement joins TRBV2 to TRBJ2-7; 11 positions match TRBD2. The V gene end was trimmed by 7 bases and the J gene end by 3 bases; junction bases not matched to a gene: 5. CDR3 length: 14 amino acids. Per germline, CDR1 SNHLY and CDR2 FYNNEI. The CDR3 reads CASIFTSGSYEQYF. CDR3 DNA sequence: TGTGCCAGCATCTTTACTAGCGGGAGCTACGAGCAGTACTTC.

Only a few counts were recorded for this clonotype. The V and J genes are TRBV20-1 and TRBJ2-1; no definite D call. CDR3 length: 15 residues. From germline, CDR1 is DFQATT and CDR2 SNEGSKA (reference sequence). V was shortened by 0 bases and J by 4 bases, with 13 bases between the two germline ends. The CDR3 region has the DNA TGCAGTGCTAGAGATCAACGGGTTCTATACAATGAGCAGTTCTTC. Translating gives CSARDQRVLYNEQFF.

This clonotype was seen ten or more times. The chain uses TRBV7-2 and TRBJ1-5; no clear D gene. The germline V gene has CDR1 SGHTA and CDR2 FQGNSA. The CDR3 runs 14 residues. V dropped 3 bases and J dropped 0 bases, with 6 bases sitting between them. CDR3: CASSLRGSNQPQHF. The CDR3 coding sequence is TGTGCCAGCAGCTTGCGAGGTAGCAATCAGCCCCAGCATTTT. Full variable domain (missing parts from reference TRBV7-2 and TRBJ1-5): GAGVSQSPSNKVTEKGKDVELRCDPISGHTALYWYRQSLGQGLEFLIYFQGNSAPDKSGLPSDRFSAERTGGSVSTLTIQRTQQEDSAVYLCASSLRGSNQPQHFGDGTRLSIL.

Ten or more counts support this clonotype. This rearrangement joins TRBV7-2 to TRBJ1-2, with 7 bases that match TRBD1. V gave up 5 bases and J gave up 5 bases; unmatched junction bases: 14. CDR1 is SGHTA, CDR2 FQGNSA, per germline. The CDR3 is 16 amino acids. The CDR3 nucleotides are TGTGCCAGCAGCCGAGACGCCACGGGACAGTATTATGGCTACACCTTC. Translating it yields CASSRDATGQYYGYTF.

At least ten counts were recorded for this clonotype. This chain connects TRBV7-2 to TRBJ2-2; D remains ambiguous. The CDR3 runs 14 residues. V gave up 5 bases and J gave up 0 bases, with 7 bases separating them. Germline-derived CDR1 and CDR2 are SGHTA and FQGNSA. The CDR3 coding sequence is TGTGCCAGCAGCCGAGAAGCGAACACCGGGGAGCTGTTTTTT. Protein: CASSREANTGELFF.

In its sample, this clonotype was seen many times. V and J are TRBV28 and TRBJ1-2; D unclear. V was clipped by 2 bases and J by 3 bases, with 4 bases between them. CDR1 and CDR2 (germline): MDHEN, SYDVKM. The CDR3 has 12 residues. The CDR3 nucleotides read TGTGCCAGCAGTTTAAAAGACTATGGCTACACCTTC. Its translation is CASSLKDYGYTF.

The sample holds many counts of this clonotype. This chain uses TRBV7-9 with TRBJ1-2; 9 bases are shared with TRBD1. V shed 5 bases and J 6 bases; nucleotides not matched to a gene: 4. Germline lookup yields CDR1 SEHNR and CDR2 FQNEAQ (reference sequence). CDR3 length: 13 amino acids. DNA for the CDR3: TGTGCCAGCAGCGGGACAGGGCTCGATGGCTACACCTTC. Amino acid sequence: CASSGTGLDGYTF.